This passage covers 15 T cell receptor beta chains from one sample sequenced in a study of T-cell reconstitution after alpha-beta-depleted transplantation in children. During its preparation, the TCRbeta library received unique molecular identifiers. MiXCR, applied by TCRdb to the PCR reads, yields one record per CDR3 protein. The top ten hold approximately 3.8% of the sample, which has roughly 400,000 distinct CDR3 sequences, about 20% seen once. The starting material was PBMCs from the stem cell graft donor, obtained from the stem cell graft. All receptors derive from a human donor who donated a stem cell graft to a child with acute myeloid leukemia.

The rearrangement links TRBV2 to TRBJ2-3; D may be TRBD2 (6 bases). CDR1 is SNHLY and CDR2 is FYNNEI in the germline V gene. Trimming shortened V by 4 bases and J by 0 bases, and 14 bases separated the two germline ends. This CDR3 contains 16 residues. CDR3: CASSVSRDPSTDTQYF. The CDR3 nucleotides read TGTGCCAGCAGTGTCTCGCGGGATCCTAGCACAGATACGCAGTATTTT.

This clonotype came up once. The rearrangement uses TRBV20-1 and TRBJ1-6; 7 nucleotides align to TRBD1. In germline, CDR1 is DFQATT, CDR2 SNEGSKA (reference sequence). After removal of 1 base from V and 14 bases from J, the junction contained 5 bases not matched to a gene. CDR3 length: 12 residues. The CDR3 loop reads CSARGGQRTLHF. CDR3 coding DNA: TGCAGTGCTAGAGGGGGACAGAGAACCCTCCACTTT.

This clonotype was seen many times. This chain links TRBV12-3 or TRBV12-4 with TRBJ2-7; the D gene could be TRBD1 or TRBD2 (5 bases each). The CDR3 has 11 residues. Trimming took off 7 bases at V and 5 bases at J, with 9 bases between the two ends. The chain's CDR3 is CASTGAHEQYF. The CDR3, as DNA: TGTGCCAGCACCGGGGCCCACGAGCAGTACTTC.

This clonotype was observed a handful of times. V gene TRBV6-1 combines with J gene TRBJ1-4; D not resolved. CDR3 length: 14 amino acids. Trimming left V 1 base short and J 8 bases short, with 11 bases between. Germline loops: CDR1 MNHNS, CDR2 SASEGT. In nucleotides, the CDR3 is TGTGCCAGCAGTGAAGTTGAGTCCGTGGAAAAACTGTTTTTT. Protein: CASSEVESVEKLFF.

CDR3 loop: CASSFRQLNTGELFF. The CDR3 coding sequence is TGTGCCAGCAGTTTCCGGCAGTTGAACACCGGGGAGCTGTTTTTT. V gene TRBV27 combines with J gene TRBJ2-2, with unresolved D. V was trimmed by 3 bases and J by 1 base, leaving 9 bases between them. Germline lookup yields CDR1 MNHEY and CDR2 SMNVEV (reference sequence). The length of the CDR3 is 15 residues.

CDR3 DNA sequence: TGCAGTGCCCAGACGACTAGCTCCTACGAGCAGTACTTC. It yields the protein CSAQTTSSYEQYF. The chain recombines TRBV20-1 with TRBJ2-7; possible D gene TRBD2, 6 bases. V lost 6 bases to trimming and J lost 0 bases, with 12 bases between them. Germline V CDR1 and CDR2: DFQATT, SNEGSKA (reference sequence). The CDR3 is 13 amino acids.

This clonotype was seen a handful of times. The rearrangement joins TRBV29-1 to TRBJ2-1; the match to TRBD2 covers 15 bases. V was clipped by 3 bases and J by 5 bases; unmatched bases: 17. Per the germline V gene, CDR1 is SQVTM and CDR2 is ANQGSEA. The CDR3 has 20 amino acids. The CDR3 DNA follows: TGCAGCGTTGAGGGCTGGACTAGCGGGAGGGTGATTGGGAGCGACAATGAGCAGTTCTTC. Its translation is CSVEGWTSGRVIGSDNEQFF.

This chain connects TRBV9 to TRBJ2-5; TRBD2 is a possible D gene (5 bases). In germline, CDR1 is SGDLS, CDR2 YYNGEE. Trimming cost V 4 bases and J 5 bases, with 12 bases left between them. The CDR3 consists of 13 residues. CDR3 bases: TGTGCCAGCAGCTGGGGTAGCGAGGAGACCCAGTACTTC. This codes for CASSWGSEETQYF.

The chain carries TRBV4-1 and TRBJ2-7; TRBD1 matches at 9 bases. CDR3 size: 17 residues. The germline V gene encodes CDR1 MGHRA and CDR2 YSYEKL. The trim removed 9 bases at V and 4 bases at J, leaving 19 bases unmatched. The CDR3 DNA reads as TGCGCCAGTATGCCTATACAGGGGGCCCCCGACCTTTACGAGCAGTACTTC. Protein sequence: CASMPIQGAPDLYEQYF.

This clonotype has a count of ten or more. The chain combines TRBV29-1 with TRBJ2-1; TRBD1 aligns across 8 bases. This CDR3 region has 16 residues. Per the germline V gene, CDR1 is SQVTM and CDR2 is ANQGSEA. V lost 2 bases and J lost 5; bases outside the gene matches: 11. DNA of the CDR3: TGCAGCGTTGAAAGGTCTGACAGGGGCTGGGACAATGAGCAGTTCTTC. Amino acid sequence: CSVERSDRGWDNEQFF.

The chain combines TRBV7-2 with TRBJ2-3; 12 bases are a match to TRBD2. The CDR3 length is 15 residues. J lost 5 bases, V lost 4 bases, and 4 bases had no gene match. The germline gives CDR1 SGHTA, CDR2 FQGNSA. This CDR3 reads CASSSMGLAGDTQYF. Here the CDR3 DNA reads TGTGCCAGCAGCTCGATGGGACTAGCGGGAGATACGCAGTATTTT.

The chain couples TRBV24-1 to TRBJ2-2; no reliable D call. Germline CDR1 is KGHDR and CDR2 is SFDVKD. V was trimmed by 1 base and J by 6 bases, leaving 5 bases between them. The CDR3 is 13 amino acids. The DNA of the CDR3 is TGTGCCACCAGTGATTTATATTCCGGGGAGCTGTTTTTT. It codes for CATSDLYSGELFF.

This clonotype has only a few counts. The rearrangement joins TRBV5-6 to TRBJ2-3; D might be TRBD1 or TRBD2, each matching 5 bases. V was cut by 2 bases and J by 1 base, with 20 bases left in between. This CDR3 is built from 18 residues. The germline V gene encodes CDR1 SGHDT and CDR2 YYEEEE. CDR3 sequence reads: CASSLTSAHRDGTDTQYF. CDR3 nucleotides: TGTGCCAGCAGCTTAACTTCGGCGCACCGGGACGGCACAGATACGCAGTATTTT.

This clonotype was picked up a small number of times. The chain combines TRBV6-1 with TRBJ2-3, with TRBD2 matching over 7 bases. Looked up from germline, CDR1 is MNHNS and CDR2 is SASEGT. V shed 5 bases and J 4 bases; nucleotides not matched to a gene: 9. The CDR3 spans 15 residues. As DNA, the CDR3 is TGTGCCAGCAGTCCCCTAGCGGTCCCTGCAGATACGCAGTATTTT. Translated: CASSPLAVPADTQYF.

Comments on this clonotype: A much larger clone is a single base away; this may be a read error. In DNA form, the CDR3 reads TGCAGCGTTGGGGGCGGACAAGGGACCCAGTACTTC. Translating it yields CSVGGGQGTQYF. The chain employs TRBV29-1 and TRBJ2-5; weak D call: TRBD1 (5 bases). From germline, CDR1 is SQVTM and CDR2 ANQGSEA. The CDR3 totals 12 residues. Looking up the rest from reference TRBV29-1 and TRBJ2-5 gives the full variable domain: SAVISQKPSRDICQRGTSLTIQCQVDSQVTMMFWYRQQPGQSLTLIATANQGSEATYESGFVIDKFPISRPNLTFSTLTVSNMSPEDSSIYLCSVGGGQGTQYFGPGTRLLVL.